The rows below give T cell receptor beta chains drawn from one sample of a study of blood T cell repertoires in COVID-19. Sequencing was performed with immunoSEQ multiplex PCR; in TCRdb, only in-frame clones are kept and a portion is missing. Here the sample spans 150,000 to 180,000 clones, about four fifths being singletons. The sample consisted of peripheral blood. These receptors all come from a woman aged 60-70 years with acute or convalescent COVID-19. The CDR3 runs from the conserved cysteine through the conserved F or W. D genes are given only for firm matches. Rows give clone size only sometimes, using once, few, many, or a class for an expanded clone.

v_call	d_call	j_call	cdr3_length	clone_size	cdr3_aa	cdr3_nt
TRBV28	NA	TRBJ1-6	14	NA	CASSSTGKFSPLHF	TGTGCCAGCAGTTCCACAGGGAAATTTTCACCCCTCCACTTT
TRBV6-5	NA	TRBJ1-1	14	NA	CASSSLSQHIGAFF	TGTGCCAGCAGTTCGTTATCACAGCACATTGGGGCTTTCTTT
TRBV7-9	NA	TRBJ2-5	13	NA	CASSTLKMETQYF	TGTGCCAGCAGCACCCTAAAGATGGAGACCCAGTACTTC
TRBV15	TRBD1	TRBJ1-2	15	NA	CATSTQDRGKYGYTF	TGTGCCACCAGCACACAGGACAGGGGAAAGTATGGCTACACCTTC
TRBV6-5	NA	TRBJ2-7	15	NA	CASSPRQVPPYEQYF	TGTGCCAGCAGCCCCCGACAGGTTCCTCCGTACGAGCAGTACTTC
TRBV9	TRBD1	TRBJ1-6	14	few	CASSVGQGGVPLHF	TGTGCCAGCAGCGTGGGACAGGGGGGTGTACCCCTCCACTTT
TRBV4-1	TRBD1	TRBJ2-4	15	NA	CASSQEPGQPNIQYF	TGCGCCAGCAGCCAAGAACCGGGACAGCCAAACATTCAGTACTTC
TRBV24-1	NA	TRBJ1-5	16	NA	CATSDRGRGGVQPQHF	TGTGCCACCAGTGATAGGGGCAGGGGCGGTGTTCAGCCCCAGCATTTT
TRBV3-1/TRBV3-2	TRBD1	TRBJ1-6	14	NA	CASSQGTVSSPLHF	TGTGCCAGCAGCCAGGGGACAGTGAGTTCACCCCTCCACTTT
TRBV24-1	TRBD2	TRBJ2-3	16	NA	CATSDESGISTDTQYF	TGTGCCACCAGTGATGAAAGCGGGATCAGCACAGATACGCAGTATTTT
TRBV10-1	TRBD1	TRBJ2-3	14	NA	CASSEGQGTDTQYF	TGCGCCAGCAGTGAGGGACAGGGCACAGATACGCAGTATTTT
TRBV19	NA	TRBJ1-2	14	NA	CASALGGYHYGYTF	TGTGCCAGTGCCCTCGGCGGATACCACTATGGCTACACCTTC
TRBV2	NA	TRBJ2-5	13	NA	CASSWAFQETQYF	TGTGCCAGCAGCTGGGCCTTCCAAGAGACCCAGTACTTC
TRBV27	NA	TRBJ2-5	14	once	CASRLRGNGETQYF	TGTGCCAGCAGGCTACGGGGAAACGGAGAGACCCAGTACTTC
TRBV4-1	NA	TRBJ2-4	14	few	CASSQGTLKNIQYF	TGCGCCAGCAGCCAAGGGACACTGAAAAACATTCAGTACTTC
TRBV6-4	TRBD1	TRBJ1-5	15	NA	CASSETGQGNQPQHF	TGTGCCAGCAGTGAGACGGGACAGGGCAATCAGCCCCAGCATTTT
TRBV5-1	TRBD1	TRBJ2-7	17	NA	CASSLGDRSGVNHEQYF	TGCGCCAGCAGCTTGGGGGACAGGAGCGGAGTCAACCACGAGCAGTACTTC
TRBV6-5	NA	TRBJ1-2	13	NA	CASSYSRNYGYTF	TGTGCCAGCAGTTACTCCAGGAACTATGGCTACACCTTC
TRBV11-2	NA	TRBJ1-3	14	once	CASSLYDSDNTIYF	TGTGCCAGCAGCTTATATGACTCAGACAACACCATATATTTT
TRBV29-1	NA	TRBJ1-4	12	NA	CSVGSGREKLFF	TGCAGCGTCGGATCAGGGCGGGAAAAACTGTTTTTT
TRBV7-8	NA	TRBJ2-1	15	NA	CASSLSRSGVNEQFF	TGTGCCAGCAGCTTAAGTAGATCAGGGGTCAATGAGCAGTTCTTC
TRBV7-9	NA	TRBJ2-5	14	NA	CASSRSQAGETQYF	TGTGCCAGCAGCCGAAGTCAGGCCGGAGAGACCCAGTACTTC
TRBV5-6	NA	TRBJ2-2	15	NA	CASSYAAANTGELFF	TGTGCCAGCAGTTATGCAGCGGCGAACACCGGGGAGCTGTTTTTT
TRBV5-4	NA	TRBJ2-2	16	NA	CASSLRKTANTGELFF	TGTGCCAGCAGCTTGCGGAAGACAGCGAACACCGGGGAGCTGTTTTTT
TRBV24-1	NA	TRBJ1-2	17	NA	CATSDDIRQAARHGYTF	TGTGCCACCAGTGATGATATTAGACAAGCGGCCCGACACGGCTACACCTTC
TRBV5-5	NA	TRBJ2-6	16	NA	CASSLVITDGANVLTF	TGTGCCAGCAGCTTGGTCATAACTGATGGGGCCAACGTCCTGACTTTC
TRBV27	TRBD1	TRBJ2-7	12	NA	CASSLWTGPQYF	TGTGCCAGCAGTCTCTGGACAGGACCGCAGTACTTC
TRBV5-1	TRBD2	TRBJ2-3	18	NA	CASSSQKRGGLGADTQYF	TGCGCCAGCAGCTCCCAGAAGCGGGGGGGCCTAGGCGCAGATACGCAGTATTTT
TRBV5-1	NA	TRBJ1-1	15	few	CASSLESGMNTEAFF	TGCGCCAGCAGCTTGGAGTCAGGCATGAACACTGAAGCTTTCTTT
TRBV19	NA	TRBJ1-4	12	NA	CASGQLNEKLFF	TGTGCCAGTGGGCAGCTTAATGAAAAACTGTTTTTT
TRBV5-4	NA	TRBJ1-1	14	NA	CASSPGVQGTEAFF	TGTGCCAGCAGCCCAGGGGTGCAGGGCACTGAAGCTTTCTTT
TRBV5-1	NA	TRBJ1-1	17	NA	CASSALPPGQGETEAFF	TGCGCCAGCAGCGCACTACCTCCGGGACAAGGAGAAACTGAAGCTTTCTTT
TRBV9	NA	TRBJ2-3	15	NA	CASSVRAGSTDTQYF	TGTGCCAGCAGCGTAAGGGCGGGGAGCACAGATACGCAGTATTTT